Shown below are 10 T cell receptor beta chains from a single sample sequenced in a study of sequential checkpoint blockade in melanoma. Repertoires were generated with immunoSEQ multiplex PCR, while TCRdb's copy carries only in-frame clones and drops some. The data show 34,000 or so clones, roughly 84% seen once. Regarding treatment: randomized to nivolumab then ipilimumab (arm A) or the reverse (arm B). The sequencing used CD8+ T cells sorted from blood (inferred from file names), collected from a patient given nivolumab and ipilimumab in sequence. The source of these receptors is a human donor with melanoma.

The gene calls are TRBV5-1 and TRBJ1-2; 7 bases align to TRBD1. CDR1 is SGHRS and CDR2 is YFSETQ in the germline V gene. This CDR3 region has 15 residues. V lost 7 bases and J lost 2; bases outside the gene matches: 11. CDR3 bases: TGCGCCAGCGTGTCTACAGGGGCGAGCAACTATGGCTACACCTTC. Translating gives CASVSTGASNYGYTF. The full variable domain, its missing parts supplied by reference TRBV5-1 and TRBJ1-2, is KAGVTQTPRYLIKTRGQQVTLSCSPISGHRSVSWYQQTPGQGLQFLFEYFSETQRNKGNFPGRFSGRQFSNSRSEMNVSTLELGDSALYLCASVSTGASNYGYTFGSGTRLTVV.

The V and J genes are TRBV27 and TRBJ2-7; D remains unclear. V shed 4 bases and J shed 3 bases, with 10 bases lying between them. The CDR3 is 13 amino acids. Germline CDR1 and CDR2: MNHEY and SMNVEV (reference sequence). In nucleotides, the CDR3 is TGTGCCAGCAGTTCAAGCCCCCTCTACGAGCAGTACTTC. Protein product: CASSSSPLYEQYF.

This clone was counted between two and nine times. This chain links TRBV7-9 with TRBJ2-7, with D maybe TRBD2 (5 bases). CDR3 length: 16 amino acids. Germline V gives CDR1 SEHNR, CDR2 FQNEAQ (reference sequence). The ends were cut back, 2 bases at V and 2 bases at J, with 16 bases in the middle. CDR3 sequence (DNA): TGTGCCAGCAGCTTATCTCGAGGGTTTCTGGCCTACGAGCAGTACTTC. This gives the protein CASSLSRGFLAYEQYF.

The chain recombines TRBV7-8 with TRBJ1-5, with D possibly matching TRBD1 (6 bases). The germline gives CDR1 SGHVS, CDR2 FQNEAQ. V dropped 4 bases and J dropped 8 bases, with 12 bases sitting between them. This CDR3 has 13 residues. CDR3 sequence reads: CASSSPGAEPQHF. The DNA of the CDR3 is TGTGCCAGCAGCTCCCCAGGGGCTGAGCCCCAGCATTTT.

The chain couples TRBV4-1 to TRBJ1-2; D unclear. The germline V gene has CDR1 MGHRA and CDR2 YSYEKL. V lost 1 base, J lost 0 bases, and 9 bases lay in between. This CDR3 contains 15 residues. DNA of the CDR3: TGCGCCAGCAGCCAAGTGTCCGACTCTAACTATGGCTACACCTTC. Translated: CASSQVSDSNYGYTF.

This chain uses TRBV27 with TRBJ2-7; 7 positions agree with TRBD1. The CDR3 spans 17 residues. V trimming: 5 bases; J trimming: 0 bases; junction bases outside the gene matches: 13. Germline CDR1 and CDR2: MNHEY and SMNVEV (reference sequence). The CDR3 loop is CASSLITGAGPSYEQYF. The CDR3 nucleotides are TGTGCCAGCAGTCTGATCACAGGGGCCGGTCCCTCCTACGAGCAGTACTTC.

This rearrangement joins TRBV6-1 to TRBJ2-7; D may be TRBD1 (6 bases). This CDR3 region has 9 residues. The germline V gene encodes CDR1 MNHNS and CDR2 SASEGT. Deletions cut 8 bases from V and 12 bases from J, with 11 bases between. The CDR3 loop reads CASGARGYF. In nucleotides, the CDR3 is TGTGCCAGCGGGGCCAGGGGGTACTTC.

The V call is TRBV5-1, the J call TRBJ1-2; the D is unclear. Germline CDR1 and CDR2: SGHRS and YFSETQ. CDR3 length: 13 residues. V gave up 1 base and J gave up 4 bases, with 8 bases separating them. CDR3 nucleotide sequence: TGCGCCAGCAGCTTGCCAGGAGGCTATGGCTACACCTTC. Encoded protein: CASSLPGGYGYTF.

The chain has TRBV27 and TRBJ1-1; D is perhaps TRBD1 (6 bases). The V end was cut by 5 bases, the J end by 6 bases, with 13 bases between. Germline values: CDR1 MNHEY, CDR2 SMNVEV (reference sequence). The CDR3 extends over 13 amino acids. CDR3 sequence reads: CASSPTGFPEAFF. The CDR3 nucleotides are TGTGCCAGCAGTCCAACAGGGTTTCCTGAAGCTTTCTTT.

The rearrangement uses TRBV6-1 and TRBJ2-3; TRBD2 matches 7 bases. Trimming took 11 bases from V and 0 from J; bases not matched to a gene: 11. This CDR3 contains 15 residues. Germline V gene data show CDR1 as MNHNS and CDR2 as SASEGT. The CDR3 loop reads CACLGGYRSTDTQYF. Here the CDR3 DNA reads TGTGCCTGCCTCGGGGGGTATAGGAGCACAGATACGCAGTATTTT.